Listed below are T cell receptor beta chains from one sample, sequenced in a study of blood T cells in healthy people across ages. TCRdb fed the 5' RACE reads into MiXCR, producing one record per CDR3 protein. The table shows fewer than 2,000,000 distinct CDR3 sequences, with more than 35% occurring only once. The sequenced material came from blood. These receptors were collected from a human donor in good health. The CDR3 runs from the conserved cysteine through the conserved F or W. The D gene is left open where the match is weak. Size is omitted from some rows. Given values are once, few, many or a class for expanded clones.

>TRBJ2-1|TRBV12-3/TRBV12-4|NA|17|NA
CASSSSQGLGPTNEQFF
TGTGCCAGCAGTTCCAGCCAGGGTTTGGGGCCCACCAATGAGCAGTTCTTC
>TRBJ1-2|TRBV3-1|NA|13|NA
CASSPTGLGGYTF
TGTGCCAGCAGTCCCACAGGGTTAGGGGGCTACACCTTC
>TRBJ2-7|TRBV4-1|NA|15|NA
CASSQVSSRETEQYF
TGCGCCAGCAGCCAAGTCTCGTCCAGGGAAACCGAGCAGTACTTC
>TRBJ2-5|TRBV3-1|NA|16|TRBD2
CASSKPLAGVQETQYF
TGTGCCAGCAGTAAACCGTTAGCGGGGGTCCAAGAGACCCAGTACTTC
>TRBJ1-1|TRBV9|NA|17|TRBD1
CASSVSVQGVSNTEAFF
TGTGCCAGCAGCGTATCGGTGCAGGGGGTATCGAACACTGAAGCTTTCTTT
>TRBJ2-1|TRBV6-2/TRBV6-3|few|13|NA
CASSYVRGGEQFF
TGTGCCAGCAGTTACGTTCGTGGGGGTGAGCAGTTCTTC
>TRBJ1-1|TRBV14|NA|14|NA
CASSQHAGAIEAFF
TGTGCCAGCAGCCAACATGCAGGGGCGATTGAAGCTTTCTTT
>TRBJ1-5|TRBV5-5|NA|15|NA
CASSPDSNSNQPQHF
TGTGCCAGCAGCCCTGACAGTAATAGCAATCAGCCCCAGCATTTT
>TRBJ2-7|TRBV6-2/TRBV6-3|NA|15|NA
CASSLRGALTYEQYF
TGTGCCAGCAGCCTCCGGGGGGCACTAACCTACGAGCAGTACTTC
>TRBJ1-2|TRBV15|NA|14|TRBD1
CATGRDRAGYGYTF
TGTGCCACCGGCAGGGACAGGGCGGGTTATGGCTACACCTTC
>TRBJ1-3|TRBV2|NA|14|NA
CASSVSGDGNTIYF
TGTGCCAGCAGTGTATCGGGGGACGGAAACACCATATATTTT
>TRBJ1-2|TRBV7-9|few|13|NA
CASSLPFGDGYTF
TGTGCCAGCAGCTTACCCTTCGGGGATGGCTACACCTTC
>TRBJ1-1|TRBV6-5|NA|14|TRBD1
CASSEQTGFTEAFF
TGTGCCAGCAGCGAACAGACAGGGTTCACTGAAGCTTTCTTT
>TRBJ2-6|TRBV10-2|few|16|TRBD1
CASSEGQPSGANVLTF
TGCGCCAGCAGCGAGGGACAGCCCTCTGGGGCCAACGTCCTGACTTTC
>TRBJ2-7|TRBV20-1|few|13|NA
CSARDGRIYEQYF
TGCAGTGCTAGAGATGGGCGTATCTACGAGCAGTACTTC
>TRBJ2-3|TRBV6-2/TRBV6-3|NA|15|NA
CASSSGLLSTDTQYF
TGTGCCAGCAGTTCGGGACTCCTCAGCACAGATACGCAGTATTTT
>TRBJ2-1|TRBV7-2|NA|14|NA
CASSLVQVYNEQFF
TGTGCCAGCAGCTTAGTGCAGGTCTACAATGAGCAGTTCTTC
>TRBJ1-1|TRBV29-1|NA|16|NA
CSATIVSARTYREAFF
TGCAGCGCCACGATCGTATCCGCCCGGACCTACCGTGAAGCTTTCTTT
>TRBJ2-7|TRBV7-9|NA|14|NA
CATSFGGSSYEQYF
TGTGCCACCAGCTTTGGGGGGAGCTCCTACGAGCAGTACTTC
>TRBJ2-1|TRBV10-3|few|14|TRBD2
CAIGTGLEVNEQFF
TGTGCCATCGGAACGGGACTAGAGGTCAATGAGCAGTTCTTC
>TRBJ1-4|TRBV7-2|NA|15|TRBD1
CASSPMTGADEKLFF
TGTGCCAGCAGCCCAATGACAGGGGCAGATGAAAAACTGTTTTTT
>TRBJ2-1|TRBV28|few|16|NA
CASSPMTAEAFNEQFF
TGTGCCAGCAGTCCGATGACAGCAGAGGCTTTCAATGAGCAGTTCTTC
>TRBJ1-5|TRBV4-1|few|17|NA
CASSQEVRQQGNQPQHF
TGCGCCAGCAGCCAAGAAGTGAGGCAGCAAGGCAATCAGCCCCAGCATTTT
>TRBJ2-1|TRBV4-1|NA|18|NA
CANSRQERRGSTYNEQFF
TGCGCCAACAGCCGCCAGGAACGGCGGGGATCGACCTACAATGAGCAGTTCTTC
>TRBJ2-7|TRBV7-8|NA|16|TRBD2
CASSGGLAGASYEQYF
TGTGCCAGCAGCGGAGGACTAGCGGGGGCCTCCTACGAGCAGTACTTC
>TRBJ1-1|TRBV4-1|few|15|NA
CASSQDDLDNTEAFF
TGCGCCAGCAGCCAAGATGATCTAGATAACACTGAAGCTTTCTTT
>TRBJ1-5|TRBV28|NA|14|NA
CASSSPFANQPQHF
TGTGCCAGCAGTTCCCCGTTCGCCAATCAGCCCCAGCATTTT
>TRBJ1-2|TRBV5-5|few|16|TRBD1
CASSSTGQGPRFGYTF
TGTGCCAGCAGCTCCACGGGACAGGGGCCTAGATTTGGCTACACCTTC
>TRBJ2-1|TRBV7-3|many|15|TRBD1
CASSLAGQGSFEQFF
TGTGCCAGCAGCTTAGCGGGACAGGGGTCATTTGAGCAGTTCTTC
>TRBJ2-1|TRBV6-5|NA|20|TRBD2
CASSYSRRRGGNRSYNEQFF
TGTGCCAGCAGTTACTCGAGGAGGCGGGGGGGGAATCGGTCCTACAATGAGCAGTTCTTC
>TRBJ2-1|TRBV20-1|NA|13|NA
CSASPWADNEQFF
TGCAGTGCTTCGCCCTGGGCGGACAATGAGCAGTTCTTC
>TRBJ2-5|TRBV6-1|NA|14|TRBD1
CASSEIGQGETLYF
TGTGCCAGCAGTGAAATTGGACAGGGGGAGACCCTGTACTTC
>TRBJ2-1|TRBV9|NA|15|TRBD2
CASSIGGGADNEQFF
TGTGCCAGCAGCATAGGCGGGGGGGCCGACAATGAGCAGTTCTTC
>TRBJ2-7|TRBV5-1|few|15|NA
CASSLASSTVDEQYF
TGCGCCAGCAGCTTGGCAAGCAGTACGGTCGACGAGCAGTACTTC
>TRBJ2-1|TRBV4-2|few|17|TRBD2
CASSQSWSSGAHNEQFF
TGTGCCAGCAGCCAATCCTGGAGTAGCGGGGCCCACAATGAGCAGTTCTTC
>TRBJ1-1|TRBV5-1|NA|17|NA
CASSLLGAGSMNTEAFF
TGCGCCAGCAGCTTATTGGGGGCAGGGAGTATGAACACTGAAGCTTTCTTT
>TRBJ2-3|TRBV5-1|NA|15|NA
CASSDPSGDTDTQYF
TGCGCCAGCAGTGACCCCAGCGGTGATACAGATACGCAGTATTTT
>TRBJ1-6|TRBV9|NA|14|NA
CASSVGVLGSPLHF
TGTGCCAGCAGCGTAGGGGTGCTCGGTTCACCCCTCCACTTT
>TRBJ1-5|TRBV27|NA|14|NA
CASSLRTSNQPQHF
TGTGCCAGCAGTTTAAGGACATCCAATCAGCCCCAGCATTTT
>TRBJ2-5|TRBV7-6|NA|14|TRBD1
CASSEGQLEETQYF
TGTGCCAGCAGCGAGGGACAGCTGGAAGAGACCCAGTATTTC
>TRBJ2-4|TRBV2|few|16|NA
CASVRQGRGAKNIQYF
TGTGCCAGCGTACGACAGGGACGGGGGGCCAAAAACATTCAGTACTTC
>TRBJ1-2|TRBV5-1|NA|15|TRBD1
CASSLTGTVGYGYTF
TGCGCCAGCAGCTTGACCGGGACAGTGGGCTATGGCTACACCTTC
>TRBJ2-3|TRBV27|NA|16|NA
CASSLQLDSRTDTQYF
TGTGCCAGCAGTTTACAGCTTGACTCCCGCACAGATACGCAGTATTTT
>TRBJ2-5|TRBV4-3|few|18|TRBD2
CASSQDGSSGGVGETQYF
TGCGCCAGCAGCCAAGATGGTTCTAGCGGGGGGGTTGGCGAGACCCAGTACTTC
>TRBJ1-4|TRBV7-2|NA|15|NA
CASSLVDSPYEKLFF
TGTGCCAGCAGCTTAGTTGACAGCCCTTATGAAAAACTGTTTTTT
>TRBJ1-5|TRBV25-1|NA|14|TRBD1
CASSAGQLNQPQHF
TGTGCCAGCAGTGCGGGACAGCTCAATCAGCCCCAGCATTTT
>TRBJ2-5|TRBV29-1|NA|14|TRBD2
CSVESVGGKETQYF
TGCAGCGTTGAGAGCGTGGGGGGGAAAGAGACCCAGTACTTC
>TRBJ2-2|TRBV6-2/TRBV6-3|NA|15|TRBD2
CASRRAGGNTGELFF
TGTGCCAGCAGACGAGCGGGGGGGAACACCGGGGAGCTGTTTTTT
>TRBJ1-2|TRBV5-1|few|15|TRBD1
CASSSRPGQAYGYTF
TGCGCCAGCAGTTCAAGACCGGGACAGGCCTATGGCTACACCTTC
>TRBJ2-3|TRBV5-1|NA|14|NA
CASSLGQAIDTQYF
TGCGCCAGCAGCTTGGGACAGGCCATTGATACGCAGTATTTT
>TRBJ1-5|TRBV5-1|NA|15|TRBD1
CASSFGTEPNQPQHF
TGCGCCAGCAGTTTTGGGACAGAACCCAATCAGCCCCAGCATTTT
>TRBJ2-3|TRBV7-9|NA|14|NA
CASSSTPGEVSQYF
TGTGCCAGCAGCTCGACCCCTGGGGAGGTATCTCAGTATTTT
>TRBJ2-5|TRBV20-1|NA|12|NA
CSGIGRRETQYF
TGCAGTGGCATAGGCAGGCGGGAGACCCAGTACTTC
>TRBJ2-1|TRBV6-2/TRBV6-3|NA|17|NA
CASSSSGRYSSKNKQFF
NA